Each of the 26 T cell receptor beta chains below was sequenced from the same sample in a study of cytomegalovirus exposure and HLA in healthy donors. Researchers ran the PCR with 60 Vbeta and 13 Jbeta primers. Measured with immunoSEQ multiplex PCR; TCRdb has only the in-frame clones, and not every one. The sample has tens of thousands of clones, roughly 73% seen once. Sequences were obtained from PBMCs. The receptors come from a man in his forties or fifties in good health and CMV-seronegative.

This clone occurred a few times. The chain is built from TRBV6-1 and TRBJ2-3; 9 bases are shared with TRBD1. The CDR3 runs to 15 residues. Losses at the gene ends were 4 bases for V and 4 bases for J; bases not matched to a gene: 6. Germline lookup yields CDR1 MNHNS and CDR2 SASEGT. Here the CDR3 DNA reads TGTGCCAGCAGTGCCCCGACAGGGGGACCAGATACGCAGTATTTT. This encodes CASSAPTGGPDTQYF.

The chain employs TRBV2 and TRBJ1-1; D unclear. Germline CDR1 SNHLY, CDR2 FYNNEI. The CDR3 runs 11 residues. V gave up 9 bases and J gave up 0 bases, with 5 bases separating them. The CDR3 bases are TGTGCCAGTTTAATGAACACTGAAGCTTTCTTT. This gives the protein CASLMNTEAFF.

V gene TRBV10-3 combines with J gene TRBJ2-7, with TRBD1 matching over 9 bases. Losses at the gene ends were 5 bases for V and 3 bases for J; bases not matched to a gene: 8. The CDR3 sequence is 15 residues long. Germline CDR1 reads ENHRY; CDR2 reads SYGVKD. CDR3 sequence (DNA): TGTGCCATCAGTTCCTCGGACAGGGGATACTACGAGCAGTACTTC. It yields the protein CAISSSDRGYYEQYF.

This chain uses TRBV5-1 with TRBJ2-3; TRBD1 agrees at 7 bases. With V trimmed by 4 bases and J by 2 bases, 13 bases remained unmatched. The CDR3 has 17 amino acids. Germline V lookup: CDR1 SGHRS, CDR2 YFSETQ. CDR3 region: CASSPQPAGTVTDTQYF. CDR3 nucleotides: TGCGCCAGCAGCCCGCAACCCGCAGGGACAGTCACAGATACGCAGTATTTT.

The chain links TRBV18 to TRBJ1-1; D gene uncertain. This CDR3 region has 14 residues. V was clipped by 0 bases and J by 4 bases, with 9 bases between them. Germline loops: CDR1 KGHSH, CDR2 LQKENI. CDR3 in DNA: TGTGCCAGCTCACCACCAGATCTACCCACTGAAGCTTTCTTT. Translating it yields CASSPPDLPTEAFF.

This chain links TRBV19 with TRBJ1-1, with D uncertain. Germline CDR1 and CDR2: LNHDA and SQIVND (reference sequence). Trimming shortened V by 5 bases and J by 3 bases, and 10 bases separated the two germline ends. This CDR3 is 13 amino acids long. The DNA for the CDR3 is TGTGCCAGTAGTGGCAGTTTGCACACTGAAGCTTTCTTT. Translation: CASSGSLHTEAFF.

The chain has TRBV28 and TRBJ1-2; D is unclear. Trimming left V 8 bases short and J 5 bases short, with 21 bases between. The CDR3 spans 15 residues. Germline V gene sequence: CDR1 MDHEN, CDR2 SYDVKM. The CDR3 loop is CASFPGSGLGYGYTF. CDR3 in DNA: TGTGCCAGCTTCCCCGGGAGCGGCCTCGGGTATGGCTACACCTTC.

This chain connects TRBV2 to TRBJ2-3; the match to TRBD2 covers 11 bases. This CDR3 has 17 residues. The junction had 8 bases not matched to a gene; V was cut back by 6 bases and J by 0 bases. CDR1 is SNHLY and CDR2 is FYNNEI in the germline V gene. Written as DNA, the CDR3 is TGTGCCAGCAGCAAGGGACTAGCGGTTCTAAGCACAGATACGCAGTATTTT. Translating gives CASSKGLAVLSTDTQYF.

The V call is TRBV6-1, the J call TRBJ1-2, with no clear D. Germline V lookup: CDR1 MNHNS, CDR2 SASEGT. The CDR3 covers 17 residues. The V and J ends lost 3 bases and 0 bases respectively, with 17 bases between them. CDR3 sequence reads: CASSEGGRYRANYGYTF. The CDR3 nucleotides are TGTGCCAGCAGTGAGGGAGGCAGATACAGAGCTAACTATGGCTACACCTTC.

J is TRBJ2-5 and V is TRBV27; TRBD2 aligns across 7 bases. The V gene end was trimmed by 5 bases and the J gene end by 7 bases; junction bases not matched to a gene: 1. From germline, CDR1 is MNHEY and CDR2 SMNVEV (reference sequence). The CDR3 spans 11 residues. CDR3 sequence reads: CASSSGVTQYF. In DNA form, the CDR3 reads TGTGCCAGCAGTAGCGGGGTGACCCAGTACTTC.

J is TRBJ2-2 and V is TRBV7-3, with 7 bases that match TRBD1. V trimming: 6 bases; J trimming: 5 bases; junction bases outside the gene matches: 9. The CDR3 has 15 residues. Germline V gene lookup returns CDR1 SGHTA and CDR2 FQGTGA. CDR3 nucleotides: TGTGCCAGCAGTACAGGACAGGTTGAAACCGGGGAGCTGTTTTTT. Encoded protein: CASSTGQVETGELFF.

The CDR3 protein is CASTTETSGGAGVQYF. CDR3 DNA sequence: TGTGCCAGCACCACCGAAACTAGCGGGGGGGCCGGGGTTCAGTACTTC. This sequence joins TRBV7-9 and TRBJ2-4; TRBD2 matches 13 bases. This CDR3 has 16 residues. The ends lost 7 bases at V and 11 bases at J; junction bases unmatched: 14. Looked up from germline, CDR1 is SEHNR and CDR2 is FQNEAQ (reference sequence).

The V call is TRBV27, the J call TRBJ2-1; no definite D call. The V end lost 3 bases, the J end lost 7 bases, and 13 bases lay between the germline ends. The length of the CDR3 is 14 residues. Germline V gene lookup returns CDR1 MNHEY and CDR2 SMNVEV (reference sequence). CDR3 amino acids: CASSFISTRNEQFF. The CDR3, as DNA: TGTGCCAGCAGTTTCATCTCAACCAGGAATGAGCAGTTCTTC.

The chain carries TRBV6-1 and TRBJ1-4; TRBD1 might be the D (6 bases). Trimming left V 4 bases short and J 7 bases short, with 10 bases between. The CDR3 contains 13 residues. Germline CDR1 is MNHNS and CDR2 is SASEGT. The DNA for the CDR3 is TGTGCCAGCAGTGTACAGGGAATTGAAAAACTGTTTTTT. This translates into CASSVQGIEKLFF.

The rearrangement uses TRBV27 and TRBJ2-7, with D tentatively TRBD1 (6 bases). The CDR3 runs 16 residues. V lost 0 bases and J 5 bases, leaving 17 bases between the germline ends. Germline assignment: CDR1 MNHEY and CDR2 SMNVEV (reference sequence). CDR3 protein: CASSLSATRTAHEQYF. CDR3 sequence (DNA): TGTGCCAGCAGTTTATCGGCAACTCGGACAGCCCACGAGCAGTACTTC.

The CDR3 region is CASRQPGQGALNEQFF. The DNA for the CDR3 is TGTGCCAGCAGACAACCGGGACAGGGGGCTCTCAATGAGCAGTTCTTC. The chain uses TRBV7-2 and TRBJ2-1; 12 positions match TRBD1. The CDR3 has 16 amino acids. Losses at the gene ends were 6 bases for V and 6 bases for J; bases not matched to a gene: 9. Germline assignment: CDR1 SGHTA and CDR2 FQGNSA.

The chain links TRBV2 to TRBJ2-5; TRBD2 matches 15 bases. With V trimmed by 8 bases and J by 1 base, 5 bases remained unmatched. Per the germline V gene, CDR1 is SNHLY and CDR2 is FYNNEI. The CDR3 sequence is 16 residues long. The CDR3, as DNA: TGTGCCAGCGCAATGGGACTAGCGGGAGGCCAAGAGACCCAGTACTTC. It translates to CASAMGLAGGQETQYF.

The chain links TRBV27 to TRBJ2-1; no clear D. The V gene's germline CDR1 is MNHEY and CDR2 SMNVEV (reference sequence). The ends were cut back, 5 bases at V and 3 bases at J, with 8 bases in the middle. CDR3 length: 13 amino acids. As DNA, the CDR3 is TGTGCCAGCAGTCCATGGAGCTACAATGAGCAGTTCTTC. It encodes CASSPWSYNEQFF.

This sequence joins TRBV7-2 and TRBJ2-7; 8 nucleotides align to TRBD1. This CDR3 comprises 15 residues. After removal of 5 bases from V and 3 bases from J, the junction contained 9 bases not matched to a gene. The germline gives CDR1 SGHTA, CDR2 FQGNSA. CDR3 sequence: CASSQGQVSFYEQYF. The CDR3 DNA reads as TGTGCCAGCAGCCAGGGACAGGTGAGCTTCTACGAGCAGTACTTC.

V and J are TRBV11-2 and TRBJ1-3, with unresolved D. Germline values: CDR1 SGHAT, CDR2 FQNNGV. CDR3 length: 15 residues. Trimming cost V 3 bases and J 0 bases, with 9 bases left between them. The DNA of the CDR3 is TGTGCCAGCAGCTTCCTTCCCAGCTCTGGAAACACCATATATTTT. Translated, it gives CASSFLPSSGNTIYF.

The genes are TRBV12-2 and TRBJ2-3; the table's TRBD1 call for D was not verified on the DNA. TRBV12-2 is tagged as a pseudogene. The CDR3 is made up of 16 amino acids. The DNA for the CDR3 is TGTGCAAGTCGGCCCGGACAGGGGCGCCGGATTGATACGCAGTATTTT. Its protein product is CASRPGQGRRIDTQYF.

The DNA of the CDR3 is TGTGCCAGTAGTAGGGACTTAGAGACCCAGTACTTC. This translates into CASSRDLETQYF. The chain employs TRBV19 and TRBJ2-5; D perhaps matches TRBD2 (6 bases). V lost 4 bases and J lost 4, with 7 bases in between. CDR3 length: 12 amino acids. The V gene's germline CDR1 is LNHDA and CDR2 SQIVND (reference sequence).

This rearrangement joins TRBV25-1 to TRBJ2-7; TRBD2 aligns across 7 bases. CDR3 length: 15 amino acids. V dropped 5 bases and J dropped 4; count of bases not matched to a gene: 11. CDR1 and CDR2 from the germline V gene are MGHDK and SYGVNS. CDR3 protein: CASSPDAVGGYEQYF. The CDR3 DNA reads as TGTGCCAGCAGTCCCGACGCCGTGGGGGGGTACGAGCAGTACTTC.

This rearrangement joins TRBV6-5 to TRBJ1-2; D gene ambiguous. In germline, CDR1 is MNHEY, CDR2 SVGAGI. V lost 6 bases to trimming and J lost 1 base, with 12 bases between them. The CDR3 is made up of 14 amino acids. CDR3 in DNA: TGTGCCAGCAGATCCCTAGGGAGTAACTATGGCTACACCTTC. As protein: CASRSLGSNYGYTF.

This clone was counted between two and nine times. This sequence joins TRBV5-1 and TRBJ2-6; D call uncertain. Deletions cut 4 bases from V and 4 bases from J, with 9 bases between. The CDR3 runs 14 residues. The V gene's germline CDR1 is SGHRS and CDR2 YFSETQ. This CDR3 is CASSPGGGANVLTF. The CDR3 nucleotides are TGCGCCAGCAGCCCGGGTGGAGGGGCCAACGTCCTGACTTTC.

The chain is built from TRBV7-2 and TRBJ2-7; tentatively, D is TRBD1 (5 bases). The CDR3 has 14 residues. Germline V lookup: CDR1 SGHTA, CDR2 FQGNSA. Trimming removed 3 bases at V and 2 bases at J, with 11 bases between. The CDR3: CASSFDRTTYEQYF. Written as DNA, the CDR3 is TGTGCCAGCAGCTTCGACAGAACTACCTACGAGCAGTACTTC. The variable domain in full, with the rest retrieved from reference TRBV7-2 and TRBJ2-7, is GAGVSQSPSNKVTEKGKDVELRCDPISGHTALYWYRQSLGQGLEFLIYFQGNSAPDKSGLPSDRFSAERTGGSVSTLTIQRTQQEDSAVYLCASSFDRTTYEQYFGPGTRLTVT.